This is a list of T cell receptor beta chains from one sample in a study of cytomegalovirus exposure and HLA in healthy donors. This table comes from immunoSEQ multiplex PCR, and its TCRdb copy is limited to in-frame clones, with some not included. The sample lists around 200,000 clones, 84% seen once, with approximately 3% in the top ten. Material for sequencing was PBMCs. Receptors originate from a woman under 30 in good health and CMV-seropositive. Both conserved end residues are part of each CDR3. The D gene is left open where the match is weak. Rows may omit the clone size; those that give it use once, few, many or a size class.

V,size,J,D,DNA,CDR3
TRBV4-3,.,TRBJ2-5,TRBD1,TGCGCCAGCAGCCATGGGGTGAGACAGGGACAAGAGACCCAGTACTTC,CASSHGVRQGQETQYF
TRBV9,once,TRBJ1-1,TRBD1,TGTGCCAGCAGACGGACAGGGGAGGTTGGTGAAGCTTTCTTT,CASRRTGEVGEAFF
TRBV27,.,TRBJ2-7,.,TGTGCCAGCCGGGTGGGGGGAGGCGAGCAGTACTTC,CASRVGGGEQYF
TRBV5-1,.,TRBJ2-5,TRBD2,TGCGCCAGCAGCCAAGCGGGACTCCAAGAGACCCAGTACTTC,CASSQAGLQETQYF
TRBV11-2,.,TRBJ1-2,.,TGTGCCAGCAGCCCCATAAGGGGCAGGATTAACTATGGCTACACCTTC,CASSPIRGRINYGYTF
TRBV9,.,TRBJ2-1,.,TGTGCCAGCAGCGTAGCATCCTACAATGAGCAGTTCTTC,CASSVASYNEQFF
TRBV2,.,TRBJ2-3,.,TGTGCCAGCAGTGACAGGTTGACTACTACTAGCACAGATACGCAGTATTTT,CASSDRLTTTSTDTQYF
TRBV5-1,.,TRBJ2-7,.,TGCGCCAGCAGCGCACTTGACGACTTCTACGAGCAGTACTTC,CASSALDDFYEQYF
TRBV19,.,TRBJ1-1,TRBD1,TGTGCCAGTAGTAAGGGACAGGGGAACACTGAAGCTTTCTTT,CASSKGQGNTEAFF
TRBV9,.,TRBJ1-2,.,TGTGCCAGCACCCGAGAGGTAGCTAACTATGGCTACACCTTC,CASTREVANYGYTF
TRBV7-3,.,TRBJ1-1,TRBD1,TGTGCCAGCAGCACCCACAGGGGCATGACTGAAGCTTTCTTT,CASSTHRGMTEAFF
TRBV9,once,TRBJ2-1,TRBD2,TGTGCCAGCAGCCCCGGGACTAGAGACAATGAGCAGTTCTTC,CASSPGTRDNEQFF
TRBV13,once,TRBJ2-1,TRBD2,TGTGCCAGCAGCTTGGGACCCCGGGGGGGATACAATGAGCAGTTCTTC,CASSLGPRGGYNEQFF
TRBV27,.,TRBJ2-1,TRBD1,TGTGCCAGCAGACCCGACAGGGTGGTATACAATGAGCAGTTCTTC,CASRPDRVVYNEQFF
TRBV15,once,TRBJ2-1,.,TGTGCCACCAGCACGACTGACAGGCCCCTAAACAATGAGCAGTTCTTC,CATSTTDRPLNNEQFF
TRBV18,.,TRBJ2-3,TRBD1,TGTGCCAGCTCACTTTACGGACAGGGGAGCACAGATACGCAGTATTTT,CASSLYGQGSTDTQYF
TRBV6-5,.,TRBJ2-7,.,TGTGCCAGCAGTTACATCGGACAGTTGGACAACGAGCAGTACTTC,CASSYIGQLDNEQYF
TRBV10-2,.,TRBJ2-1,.,TGCGCCAGCAGTGGTTCGAATGAGCAGTTCTTC,CASSGSNEQFF
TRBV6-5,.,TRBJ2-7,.,TGTGCCAGCAACCACGGGAGCGGGTGGGGCTACGAGCAGTACTTC,CASNHGSGWGYEQYF
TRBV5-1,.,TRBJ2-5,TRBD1,TGCGCCAGCAGCCCTGGACAGGGTGCGGGGGAGACCCAGTACTTC,CASSPGQGAGETQYF
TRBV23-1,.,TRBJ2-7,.,TGCGCCAGCAGTCGTTACAGCTCCTACGAGCAGTACTTC,CASSRYSSYEQYF
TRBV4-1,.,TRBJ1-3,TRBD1,TGCGCCAGCAGCCAAGATGGGCAGGGGGTCCTCATCTCTGGAAACACCATATATTTT,CASSQDGQGVLISGNTIYF
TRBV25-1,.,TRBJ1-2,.,TGTGCCAGCAATCGGGGTACTAACTATGGCTACACCTTC,CASNRGTNYGYTF
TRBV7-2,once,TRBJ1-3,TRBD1,TGTGCCAGCAGCTTGAGGGGGCCGGGAACTGGAAACACCATATATTTT,CASSLRGPGTGNTIYF
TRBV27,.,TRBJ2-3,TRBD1,TGTGCCAGCAGTTTGATGACAGGGTTCACAGATACGCAGTATTTT,CASSLMTGFTDTQYF
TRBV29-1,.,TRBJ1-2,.,TGCAGCTTGCGCGAGGGATTTGATGGCTACACCTTC,CSLREGFDGYTF
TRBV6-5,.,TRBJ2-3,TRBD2,TGTGCCAGCAGTTACTCCGGGGGAGGGACAGATACGCAGTATTTT,CASSYSGGGTDTQYF
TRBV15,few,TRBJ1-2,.,TGTGCCACCAGCAGCACAGCCACTTATGGCTACACCTTC,CATSSTATYGYTF
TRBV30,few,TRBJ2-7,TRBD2,TGTGCCTGGCCACCTTTATGCGGGGGCTACGAGCAGTACTTC,CAWPPLCGGYEQYF
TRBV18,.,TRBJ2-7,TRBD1,TGTGCCAGCTCACGTGACAGGGGGAGCTCCTACGAGCAGTACTTC,CASSRDRGSSYEQYF
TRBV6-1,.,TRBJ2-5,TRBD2,TGTGCCAGCAGTGCCGGGACTAGCGCGGCGGAGACCCAGTACTTC,CASSAGTSAAETQYF
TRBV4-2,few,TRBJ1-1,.,TGTGCCAGCAGCCAAGTCGAGGGTATCACTGAAGCTTTCTTT,CASSQVEGITEAFF
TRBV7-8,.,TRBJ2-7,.,TGTGCCAGCAGCTTAGTGGGCCGGGAGCAGTACTTC,CASSLVGREQYF
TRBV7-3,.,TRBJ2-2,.,TGTGCCAGCAGCTCCCGGGGGTCCGGGGAGCTGTTTTTT,CASSSRGSGELFF